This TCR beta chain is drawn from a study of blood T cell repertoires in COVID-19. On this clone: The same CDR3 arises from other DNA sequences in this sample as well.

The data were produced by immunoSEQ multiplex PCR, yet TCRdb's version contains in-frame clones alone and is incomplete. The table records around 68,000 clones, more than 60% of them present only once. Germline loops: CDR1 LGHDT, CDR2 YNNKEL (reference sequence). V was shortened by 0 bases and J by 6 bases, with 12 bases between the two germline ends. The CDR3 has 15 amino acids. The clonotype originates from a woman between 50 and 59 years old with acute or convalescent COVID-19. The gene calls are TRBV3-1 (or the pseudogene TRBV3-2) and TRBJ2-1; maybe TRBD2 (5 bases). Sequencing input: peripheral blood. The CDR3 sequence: CASSQDRGLVNEQFF. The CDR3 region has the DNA TGTGCCAGCAGCCAAGATCGGGGTTTGGTCAATGAGCAGTTCTTC.